Below are 9 T cell receptor beta chains sequenced from a single sample in a study of T cell responses to AZD1222 COVID-19 vaccine. Produced via immunoSEQ multiplex PCR; TCRdb's table is partial and in-frame only. The sample contains roughly 150,000 clones, around 93% of which appear only once. Sequenced material: peripheral blood, taken on day 0 of AZD1222 vaccination. Every receptor here comes from an adult in good health.

V gene TRBV28 combines with J gene TRBJ1-4; 9 bases are shared with TRBD1. The germline CDR1 and CDR2 sequences are MDHEN and SYDVKM. The V and J ends lost 5 bases and 7 bases, in that order; junction bases with no gene match: 8. The CDR3 has 15 amino acids. The CDR3 DNA is TGTGCCAGCAGTATCCTGGACAGGGGAGTTGAAAAACTGTTTTTT. Residues: CASSILDRGVEKLFF. Combining the CDR3 with reference TRBV28 and TRBJ1-4 gives the whole variable domain DVKVTQSSRYLVKRTGEKVFLECVQDMDHENMFWYRQDPGLGLRLIYFSYDVKMKEKGDIPEGYSVSREKKERFSLILESASTNQTSMYLCASSILDRGVEKLFFGSGTQLSVL.

This chain uses TRBV18 with TRBJ1-4; D might be TRBD1 (5 bases). The germline gives CDR1 KGHSH, CDR2 LQKENI. The CDR3 covers 14 residues. V was clipped by 1 base and J by 7 bases, with 10 bases between them. Written as DNA, the CDR3 is TGTGCCAGCTCACCACGACAGAGCGCTGAAAAACTGTTTTTT. Its translation: CASSPRQSAEKLFF.

The chain links TRBV5-1 to TRBJ1-2; 8 nucleotides match TRBD1. The CDR3 is 14 amino acids. In germline, CDR1 is SGHRS, CDR2 YFSETQ. Germline trimming cut 4 bases from V and 3 bases from J; bases unmatched to any gene: 5. The CDR3 sequence: CASSTGQGDYGYTF. The CDR3 DNA is TGCGCCAGCAGCACCGGACAGGGAGACTATGGCTACACCTTC.

This chain joins TRBV11-2 and TRBJ1-5; 7 bases are shared with TRBD1. CDR3 size: 15 residues. Germline loops: CDR1 SGHAT, CDR2 FQNNGV. The trim removed 5 bases at V and 7 bases at J, leaving 11 bases unmatched. CDR3 residues: CASSQTGSLGQPQHF. Written as DNA, the CDR3 is TGTGCCAGCAGCCAGACAGGGAGTTTAGGGCAGCCCCAGCATTTT.

This chain connects TRBV6-2 or TRBV6-3 to TRBJ1-5, with D possibly being TRBD1 (6 bases). This CDR3 region has 16 residues. V was trimmed by 2 bases and J by 1 base, leaving 12 bases between them. Germline assignment: CDR1 MNHEY and CDR2 SVGEGT. The DNA of the CDR3 is TGTGCCAGCAGTTACCGAACAGGGAGCAGCAATCAGCCCCAGCATTTT. The encoded protein is CASSYRTGSSNQPQHF.

The genes are TRBV19 and TRBJ1-6; D is perhaps TRBD1 (5 bases). CDR1 and CDR2 from the germline V gene are LNHDA and SQIVND (reference sequence). Trimming removed 6 bases from V and 2 bases from J, with 14 bases in between. The CDR3 contains 16 residues. The CDR3 loop reads CASSVYGTAYNSPLHF. CDR3 in DNA: TGTGCCAGTAGCGTCTACGGGACGGCCTATAATTCACCCCTCCACTTT.

In DNA form, the CDR3 reads TGTGCCAGCAGCGTAGTAGTAGGAGCGAGTGAGCAGTTCTTC. As protein: CASSVVVGASEQFF. This chain connects TRBV9 to TRBJ2-1; D remains unclear. The CDR3 runs to 14 residues. Germline-derived CDR1 and CDR2 are SGDLS and YYNGEE. V was cut by 0 bases and J by 9 bases, with 13 bases left in between.

V usage is TRBV19 and J usage is TRBJ1-5; D not certain. Deletions cut 3 bases from V and 3 bases from J, with 6 bases between. The CDR3 is 13 amino acids. Germline CDR1 LNHDA, CDR2 SQIVND (reference sequence). The CDR3 protein is CASSIQINQPQHF. CDR3 DNA: TGTGCCAGTAGTATCCAGATCAATCAGCCCCAGCATTTT.

V is TRBV2 and J is TRBJ1-5; D not resolved. The germline gives CDR1 SNHLY, CDR2 FYNNEI. Trimming pared 5 bases from V and 11 bases from J, leaving 13 bases between. The CDR3 has 12 amino acids. The CDR3 spells CASSPGTRSQHF. CDR3 DNA: TGTGCCAGCAGTCCCGGCACGAGATCCCAGCATTTT.